This T cell receptor beta chain comes out of a study of monozygotic twins with inflammatory bowel disease. This CDR3 spans 13 amino acids. Germline loops: CDR1 SNHLY, CDR2 FYNNEI. Reanalyzing the 5' RACE reads, TCRdb keeps one entry per CDR3 protein, without DNA. Found here are more than 300,000 distinct CDR3 sequences; the top ten clones hold about 2.5%. The chain links TRBV2 to TRBJ2-1; TCRdb selects TRBD1, and the lack of DNA leaves this call unchecked. The clonotype was recovered from a human donor with ulcerative colitis or Crohn's disease, or a healthy co-twin of an affected twin (not recorded which). What was sequenced was blood. CDR3 sequence reads: CASRNTGGNEQFF.